This T cell receptor (beta chain) was sequenced during a study of blood T cell repertoires in COVID-19. At the level of the study: Acute and convalescent COVID-19 samples came from the United States, Italy and Spain.

In the original processing: Reference gene primer amplification gave nucleated cell count estimates. The assay was immunoSEQ multiplex PCR, and TCRdb's table has in-frame clones only and misses some. From that table come the V and J calls and clone size; the DNA was used to work out D and trimming. The table has roughly 200,000 clones, 85% seen once. CDR3 length: 14 amino acids. The germline CDR1 and CDR2 sequences are LNHDA and SQIVND (reference sequence). Trimming took 2 bases from V and 5 from J, leaving 12 bases between them. This clone was detected only once. Participant ages covered roughly 18 to 89 years across around 22 US areas. Donors were grouped by their self-reported clinical history.

This clonotype was sampled from a man in his forties or fifties who had recovered from COVID-19. V gene TRBV19 combines with J gene TRBJ1-1; no reliable D call. What was sequenced was PBMCs or T cells enriched from blood (not recorded which). The CDR3 sequence: CASSIYGRRTEAFF. As DNA, the CDR3 is TGTGCCAGTAGTATATACGGCAGGAGGACTGAAGCTTTCTTT. Using reference TRBV19 and TRBJ1-1 for the parts outside the CDR3, the full variable domain is DGGITQSPKYLFRKEGQNVTLSCEQNLNHDAMYWYRQDPGQGLRLIYYSQIVNDFQKGDIAEGYSVSREKKESFPLTVTSAQKNPTAFYLCASSIYGRRTEAFFGQGTRLTVV.